Reported below is one T cell receptor (beta chain). This sample is part of a study of blood T cell repertoires in COVID-19. For the study at large: Sample material is recorded as cDNA or gDNA derived from T cells, B-cell-depleted T cells, or PBMCs.

Assay used: immunoSEQ multiplex PCR; TCRdb lists only in-frame clones, some missing. The sample comprises about 200,000 clones, roughly nine tenths of which are singletons, and approximately 0.77% rests with the top ten. One Seattle source followed patients from active infection through their disease course. This TCR derives from a man in his sixties with COVID-19, enrolled during active disease. Source material: peripheral blood.

The CDR3 protein is CASSRTSGRNEQFF. The CDR3, as DNA: TGTGCCAGCAGTAGGACTAGCGGGAGGAATGAGCAGTTCTTC. V and J are TRBV6-2 or TRBV6-3 and TRBJ2-1, with TRBD2 matching 14 bases. This CDR3 contains 14 residues. CDR1 is MNHEY and CDR2 is SVGEGT in the germline V gene. J gave up 7 bases and V 5 bases, and 1 base lay outside the gene matches.